This T cell receptor (beta chain) was documented in a study of CD8 T cells in Susac syndrome. CD8+ and CD4+ blood T cells underwent TCR beta sequencing. Negative magnetic isolation gave CD8+ and CD4+ cells; FACS enriched CD8+ TEMRA. Study-level points and caveats: The study admitted that it had a relatively small number of individuals in its TCR sequencing and HLA analysis.

Trimming removed 5 bases from V and 4 bases from J, with 18 bases in between. This CDR3 region has 15 residues. The germline gives CDR1 GTSNPN, CDR2 SVGIG (reference sequence). RNA was extracted with the RNeasy kit, and a quantity of 0.5 to 1 ug was reverse transcribed using random hexamers. TCRdb analysed the immunoSEQ multiplex PCR reads with MiXCR anew, one entry per CDR3 protein. The repertoire includes 250,000 to 300,000 distinct CDR3 sequences, 65% to 90% of them detected once, and 0.2% to 0.25% sits in the top ten. Concerning this clonotype itself: Its antigen is unknown.

Specimen: CD8+ T cells from PBMCs. The rearrangement uses TRBV30 and TRBJ1-5, with D maybe TRBD1 (5 bases). The sequence was obtained from a human donor with multiple sclerosis. Here the CDR3 reads CAWDQTGGMNQPQHF. The CDR3 coding sequence is TGTGCCTGGGATCAGACTGGGGGGATGAATCAGCCCCAGCATTTT.